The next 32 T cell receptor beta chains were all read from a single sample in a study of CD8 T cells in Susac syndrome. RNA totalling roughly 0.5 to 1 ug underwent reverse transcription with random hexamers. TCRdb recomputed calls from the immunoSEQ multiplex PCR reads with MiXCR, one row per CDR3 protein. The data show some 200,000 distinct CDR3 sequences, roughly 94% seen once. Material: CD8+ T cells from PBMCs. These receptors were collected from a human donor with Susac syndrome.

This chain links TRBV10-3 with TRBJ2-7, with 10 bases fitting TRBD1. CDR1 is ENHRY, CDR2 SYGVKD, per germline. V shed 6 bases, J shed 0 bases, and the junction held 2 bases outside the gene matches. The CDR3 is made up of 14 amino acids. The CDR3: CAIRRTGGSYEQYF. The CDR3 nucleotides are TGTGCCATCAGACGGACAGGGGGCTCCTACGAGCAGTACTTC.

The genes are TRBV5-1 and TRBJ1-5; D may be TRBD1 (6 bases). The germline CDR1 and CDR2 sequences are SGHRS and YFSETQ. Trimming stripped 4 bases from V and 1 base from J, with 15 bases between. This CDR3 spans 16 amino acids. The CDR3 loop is CASSLRTVKSNQPQHF. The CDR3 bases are TGCGCCAGCAGCCTGAGGACAGTAAAGAGCAATCAGCCCCAGCATTTT. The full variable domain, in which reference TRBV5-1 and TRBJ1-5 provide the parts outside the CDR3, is KAGVTQTPRYLIKTRGQQVTLSCSPISGHRSVSWYQQTPGQGLQFLFEYFSETQRNKGNFPGRFSGRQFSNSRSEMNVSTLELGDSALYLCASSLRTVKSNQPQHFGDGTRLSIL.

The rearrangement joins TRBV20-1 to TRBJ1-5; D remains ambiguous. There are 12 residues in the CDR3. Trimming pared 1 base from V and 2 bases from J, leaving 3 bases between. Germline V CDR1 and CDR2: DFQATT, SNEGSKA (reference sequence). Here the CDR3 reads CSARVRNQPQHF. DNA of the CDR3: TGCAGTGCTAGAGTCCGCAATCAGCCCCAGCATTTT.

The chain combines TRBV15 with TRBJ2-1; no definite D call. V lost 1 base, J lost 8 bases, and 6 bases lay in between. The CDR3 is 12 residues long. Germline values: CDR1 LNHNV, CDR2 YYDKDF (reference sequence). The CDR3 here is CATSRVHDEQFF. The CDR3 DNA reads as TGTGCCACCAGCAGAGTGCACGATGAGCAGTTCTTC.

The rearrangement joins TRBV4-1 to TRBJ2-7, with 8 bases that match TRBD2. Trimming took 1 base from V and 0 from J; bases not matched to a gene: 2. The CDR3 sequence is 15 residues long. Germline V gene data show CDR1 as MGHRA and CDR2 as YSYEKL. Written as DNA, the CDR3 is TGCGCCAGCAGCCAAGGACTAGCGAGCTCCTACGAGCAGTACTTC. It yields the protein CASSQGLASSYEQYF.

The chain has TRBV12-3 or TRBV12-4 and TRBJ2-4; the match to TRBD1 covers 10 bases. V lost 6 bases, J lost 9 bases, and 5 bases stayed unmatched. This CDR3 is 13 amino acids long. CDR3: CASRLGQGGIQYF. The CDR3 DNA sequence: TGTGCCAGCAGACTAGGACAGGGGGGCATTCAGTACTTC.

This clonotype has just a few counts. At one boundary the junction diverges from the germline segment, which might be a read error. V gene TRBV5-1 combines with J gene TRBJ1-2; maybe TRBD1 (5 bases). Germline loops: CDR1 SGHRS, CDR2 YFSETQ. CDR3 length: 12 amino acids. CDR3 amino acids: CASSSDSYGYTF. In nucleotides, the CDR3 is TGTGCCAGCAGCTCCGACAGTTATGGCTACACCTTC.

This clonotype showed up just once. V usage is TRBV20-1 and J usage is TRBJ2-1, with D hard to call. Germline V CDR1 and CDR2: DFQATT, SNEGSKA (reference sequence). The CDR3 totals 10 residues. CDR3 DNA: TGCAGAGGTTCCTACAATGAGCAGTTCTTC. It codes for CRGSYNEQFF.

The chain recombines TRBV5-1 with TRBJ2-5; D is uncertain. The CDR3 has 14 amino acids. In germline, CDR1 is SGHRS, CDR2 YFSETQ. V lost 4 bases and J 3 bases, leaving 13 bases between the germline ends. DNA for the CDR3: TGCGCCAGCAGCAGCGAGACTTCCGAAGAGACCCAGTACTTC. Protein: CASSSETSEETQYF.

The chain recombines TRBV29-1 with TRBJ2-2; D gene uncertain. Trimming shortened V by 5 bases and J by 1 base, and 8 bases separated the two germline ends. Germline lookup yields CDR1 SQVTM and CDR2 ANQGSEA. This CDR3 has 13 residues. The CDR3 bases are TGCAGCGTTCTTCGACAGAACACCGGGGAGCTGTTTTTT. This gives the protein CSVLRQNTGELFF.

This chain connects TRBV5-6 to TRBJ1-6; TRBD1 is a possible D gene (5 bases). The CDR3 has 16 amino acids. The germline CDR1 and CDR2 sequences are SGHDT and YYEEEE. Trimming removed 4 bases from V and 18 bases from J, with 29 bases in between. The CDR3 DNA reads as TGTGCCAGCAGCGACGGGACCGCGGGTTTCCTCGCAAGTCGCCACTTT. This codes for CASSDGTAGFLASRHF.

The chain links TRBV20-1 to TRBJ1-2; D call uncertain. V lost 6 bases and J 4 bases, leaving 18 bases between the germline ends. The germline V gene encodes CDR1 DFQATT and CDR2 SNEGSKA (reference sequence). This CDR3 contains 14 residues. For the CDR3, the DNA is TGCAGTGCCAACCCCCTCGAGGGCGTCTATGGCTACACCTTC. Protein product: CSANPLEGVYGYTF.

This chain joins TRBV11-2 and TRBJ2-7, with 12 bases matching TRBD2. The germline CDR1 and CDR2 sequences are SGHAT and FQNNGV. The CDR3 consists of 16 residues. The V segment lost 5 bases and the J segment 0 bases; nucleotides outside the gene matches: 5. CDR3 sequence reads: CASSLRTSGASYEQYF. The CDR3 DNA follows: TGTGCCAGCAGCCTCAGGACTAGCGGGGCCTCCTACGAGCAGTACTTC.

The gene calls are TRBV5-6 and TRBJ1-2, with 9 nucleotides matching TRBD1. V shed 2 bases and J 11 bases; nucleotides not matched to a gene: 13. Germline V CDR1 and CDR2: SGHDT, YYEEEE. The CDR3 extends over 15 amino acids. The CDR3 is CASSLQGAESLWYTF. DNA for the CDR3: TGTGCCAGCAGCTTACAGGGGGCAGAGTCTCTCTGGTACACCTTC. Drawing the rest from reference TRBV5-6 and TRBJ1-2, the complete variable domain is DAGVTQSPTHLIKTRGQQVTLRCSPKSGHDTVSWYQQALGQGPQFIFQYYEEEERQRGNFPDRFSGHQFPNYSSELNVNALLLGDSALYLCASSLQGAESLWYTFGSGTRLTVV.

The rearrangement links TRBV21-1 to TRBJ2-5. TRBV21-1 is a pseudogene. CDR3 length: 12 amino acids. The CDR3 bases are TGTGCCAGCAGAAGGACGGAAGAGACCCAGTACTTC. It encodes CASRRTEETQYF.

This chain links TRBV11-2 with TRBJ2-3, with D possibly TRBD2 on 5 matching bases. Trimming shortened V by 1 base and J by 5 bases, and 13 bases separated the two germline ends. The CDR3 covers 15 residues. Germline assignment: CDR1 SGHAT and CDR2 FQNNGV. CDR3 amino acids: CASSLGVLSGDTQYF. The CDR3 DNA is TGTGCCAGCAGCTTAGGGGTCTTAAGCGGAGATACGCAGTATTTT.

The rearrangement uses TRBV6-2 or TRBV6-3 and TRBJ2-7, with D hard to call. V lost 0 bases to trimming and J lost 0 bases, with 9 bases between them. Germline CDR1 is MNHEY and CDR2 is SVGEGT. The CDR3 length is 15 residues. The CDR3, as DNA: TGTGCCAGCAGTTACTCACAGTTCAGCTCCTACGAGCAGTACTTC. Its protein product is CASSYSQFSSYEQYF.

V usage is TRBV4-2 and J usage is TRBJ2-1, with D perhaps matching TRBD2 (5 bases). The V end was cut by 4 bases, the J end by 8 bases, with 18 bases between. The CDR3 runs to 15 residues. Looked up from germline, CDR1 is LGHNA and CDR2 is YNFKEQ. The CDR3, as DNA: TGTGCCAGCAGCCCCCGAATGGAGGCAGCGCATGAGCAGTTCTTC. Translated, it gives CASSPRMEAAHEQFF.

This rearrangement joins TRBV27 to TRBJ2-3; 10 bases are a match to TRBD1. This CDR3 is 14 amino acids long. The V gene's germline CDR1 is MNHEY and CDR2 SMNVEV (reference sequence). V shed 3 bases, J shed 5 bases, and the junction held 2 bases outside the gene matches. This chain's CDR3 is CASSFGQGVDTQYF. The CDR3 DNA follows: TGTGCCAGCAGTTTCGGACAGGGGGTAGATACGCAGTATTTT.

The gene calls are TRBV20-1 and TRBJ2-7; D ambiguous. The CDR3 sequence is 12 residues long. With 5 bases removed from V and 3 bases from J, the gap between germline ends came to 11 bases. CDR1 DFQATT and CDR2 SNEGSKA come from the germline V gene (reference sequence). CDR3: CSARDINYEQYF. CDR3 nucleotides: TGCAGTGCTCGCGACATAAACTACGAGCAGTACTTC.

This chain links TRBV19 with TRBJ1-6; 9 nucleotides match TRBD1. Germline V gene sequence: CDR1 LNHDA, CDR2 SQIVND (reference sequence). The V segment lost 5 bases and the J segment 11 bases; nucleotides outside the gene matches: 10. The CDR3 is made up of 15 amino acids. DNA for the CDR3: TGTGCCAGTAGTTCCCTGGGACAGGGAATTCCACCCCTCCACTTT. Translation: CASSSLGQGIPPLHF.

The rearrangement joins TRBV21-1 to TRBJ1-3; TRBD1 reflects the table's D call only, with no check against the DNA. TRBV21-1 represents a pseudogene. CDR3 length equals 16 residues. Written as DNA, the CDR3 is TGTGCCAGCAGCATCCAACCCCGGTACTCTGGAAACACCATATATTTT. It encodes CASSIQPRYSGNTIYF.

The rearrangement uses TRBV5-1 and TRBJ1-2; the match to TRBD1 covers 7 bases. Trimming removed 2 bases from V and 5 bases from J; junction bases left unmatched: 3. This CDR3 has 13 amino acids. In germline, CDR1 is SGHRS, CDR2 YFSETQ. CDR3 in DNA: TGCGCCAGCAGCTTTACAGGGGAATATGGCTACACCTTC. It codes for CASSFTGEYGYTF. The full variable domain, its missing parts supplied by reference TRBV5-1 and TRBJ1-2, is KAGVTQTPRYLIKTRGQQVTLSCSPISGHRSVSWYQQTPGQGLQFLFEYFSETQRNKGNFPGRFSGRQFSNSRSEMNVSTLELGDSALYLCASSFTGEYGYTFGSGTRLTVV.

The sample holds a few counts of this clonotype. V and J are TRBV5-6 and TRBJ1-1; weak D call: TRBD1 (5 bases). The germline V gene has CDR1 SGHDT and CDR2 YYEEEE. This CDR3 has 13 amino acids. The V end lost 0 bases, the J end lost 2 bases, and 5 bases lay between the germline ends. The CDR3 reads CASSLGDNTEAFF. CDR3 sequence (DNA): TGTGCCAGCAGCTTGGGGGACAACACTGAAGCTTTCTTT.

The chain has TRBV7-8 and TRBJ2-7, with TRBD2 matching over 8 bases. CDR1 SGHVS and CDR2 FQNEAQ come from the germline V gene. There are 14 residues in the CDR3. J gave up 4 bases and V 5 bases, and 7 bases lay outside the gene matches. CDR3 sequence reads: CASSPMTSAYEQYF. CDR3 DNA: TGTGCCAGCAGCCCCATGACTAGCGCGTACGAGCAGTACTTC.

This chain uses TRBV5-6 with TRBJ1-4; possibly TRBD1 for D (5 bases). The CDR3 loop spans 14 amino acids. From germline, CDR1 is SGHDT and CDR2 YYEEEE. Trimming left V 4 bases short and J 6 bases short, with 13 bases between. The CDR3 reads CASSIGASYEKLFF. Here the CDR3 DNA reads TGTGCCAGCAGCATCGGGGCGAGTTATGAAAAACTGTTTTTT.

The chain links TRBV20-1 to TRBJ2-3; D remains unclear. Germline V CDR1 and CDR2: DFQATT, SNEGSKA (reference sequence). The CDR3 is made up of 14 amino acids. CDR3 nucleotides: TGCAGGGCCAGGCGGCCAAGCAACACAGATACGCAGTATTTT. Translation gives CRARRPSNTDTQYF.

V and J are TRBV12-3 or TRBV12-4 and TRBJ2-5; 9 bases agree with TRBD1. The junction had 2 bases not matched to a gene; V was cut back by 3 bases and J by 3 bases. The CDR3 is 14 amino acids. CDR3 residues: CASSFGDREETQYF. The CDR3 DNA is TGTGCCAGCAGTTTCGGGGACAGGGAAGAGACCCAGTACTTC.

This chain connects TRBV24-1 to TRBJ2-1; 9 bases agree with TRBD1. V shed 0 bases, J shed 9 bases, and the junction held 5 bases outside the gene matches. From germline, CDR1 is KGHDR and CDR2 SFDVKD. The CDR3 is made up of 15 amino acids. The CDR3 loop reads CATSDLNRGLGEQFF. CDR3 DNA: TGTGCCACCAGTGATTTGAACAGGGGGCTCGGTGAGCAGTTCTTC.

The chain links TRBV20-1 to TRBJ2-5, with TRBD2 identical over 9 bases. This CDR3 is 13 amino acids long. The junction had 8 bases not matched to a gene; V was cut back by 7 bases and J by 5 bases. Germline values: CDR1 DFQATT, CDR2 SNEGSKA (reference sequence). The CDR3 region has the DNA TGCAGTGGGAGGAGCGGGAGGATGGAGACCCAGTACTTC. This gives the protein CSGRSGRMETQYF.

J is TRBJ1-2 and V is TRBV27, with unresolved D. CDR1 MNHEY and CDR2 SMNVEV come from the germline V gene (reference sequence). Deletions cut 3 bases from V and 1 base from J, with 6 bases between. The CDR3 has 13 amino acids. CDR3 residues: CASSFGLNYGYTF. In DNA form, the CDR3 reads TGTGCCAGCAGTTTCGGCCTTAACTATGGCTACACCTTC.

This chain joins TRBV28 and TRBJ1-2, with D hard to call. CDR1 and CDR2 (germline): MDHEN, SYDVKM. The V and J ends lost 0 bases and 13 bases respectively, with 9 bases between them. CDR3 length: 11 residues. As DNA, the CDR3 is TGTGCCAGCAGTTTATGGGAACAGTCCACCTTC. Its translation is CASSLWEQSTF.